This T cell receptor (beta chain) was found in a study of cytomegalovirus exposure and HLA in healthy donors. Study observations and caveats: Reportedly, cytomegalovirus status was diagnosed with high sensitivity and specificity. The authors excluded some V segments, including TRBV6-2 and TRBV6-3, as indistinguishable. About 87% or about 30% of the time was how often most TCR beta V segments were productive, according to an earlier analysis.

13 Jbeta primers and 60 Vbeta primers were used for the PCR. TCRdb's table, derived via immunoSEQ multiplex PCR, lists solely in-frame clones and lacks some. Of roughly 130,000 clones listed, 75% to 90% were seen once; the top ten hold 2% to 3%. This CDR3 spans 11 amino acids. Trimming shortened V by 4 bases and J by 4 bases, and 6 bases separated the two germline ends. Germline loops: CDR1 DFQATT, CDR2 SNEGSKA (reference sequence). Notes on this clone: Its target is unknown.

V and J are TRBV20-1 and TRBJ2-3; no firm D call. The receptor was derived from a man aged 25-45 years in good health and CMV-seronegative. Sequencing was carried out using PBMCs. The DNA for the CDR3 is TGCAGTGCTAAAAACTCAGATACGCAGTATTTT. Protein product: CSAKNSDTQYF.